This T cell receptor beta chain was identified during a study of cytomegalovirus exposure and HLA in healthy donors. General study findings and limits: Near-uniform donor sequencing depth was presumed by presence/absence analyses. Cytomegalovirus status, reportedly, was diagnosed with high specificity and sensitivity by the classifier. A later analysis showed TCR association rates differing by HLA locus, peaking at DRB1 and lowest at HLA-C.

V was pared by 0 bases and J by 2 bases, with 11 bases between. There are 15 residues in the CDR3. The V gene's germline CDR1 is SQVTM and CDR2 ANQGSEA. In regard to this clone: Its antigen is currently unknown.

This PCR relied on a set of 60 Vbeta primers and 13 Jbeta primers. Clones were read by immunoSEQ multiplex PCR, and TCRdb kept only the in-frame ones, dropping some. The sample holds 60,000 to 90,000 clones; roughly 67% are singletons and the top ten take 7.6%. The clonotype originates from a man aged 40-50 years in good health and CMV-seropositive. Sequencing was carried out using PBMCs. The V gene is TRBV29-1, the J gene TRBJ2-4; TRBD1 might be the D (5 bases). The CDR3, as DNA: TGCAGCGTTGAAGATCAGGGTACTCCCAAAAACATTCAGTACTTC. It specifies CSVEDQGTPKNIQYF. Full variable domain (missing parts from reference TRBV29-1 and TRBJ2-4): SAVISQKPSRDICQRGTSLTIQCQVDSQVTMMFWYRQQPGQSLTLIATANQGSEATYESGFVIDKFPISRPNLTFSTLTVSNMSPEDSSIYLCSVEDQGTPKNIQYFGAGTRLSVL.